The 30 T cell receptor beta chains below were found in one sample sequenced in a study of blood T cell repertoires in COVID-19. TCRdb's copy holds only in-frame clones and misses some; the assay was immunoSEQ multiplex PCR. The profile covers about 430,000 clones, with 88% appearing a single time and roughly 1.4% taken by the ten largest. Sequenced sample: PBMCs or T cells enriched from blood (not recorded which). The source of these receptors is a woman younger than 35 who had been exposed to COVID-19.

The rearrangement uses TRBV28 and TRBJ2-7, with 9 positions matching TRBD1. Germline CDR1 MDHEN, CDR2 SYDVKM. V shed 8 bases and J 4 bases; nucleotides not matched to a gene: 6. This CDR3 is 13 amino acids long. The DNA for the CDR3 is TGTGCCAGCTATACAGGGGGCGTGTACGAGCAGTACTTC. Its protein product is CASYTGGVYEQYF.

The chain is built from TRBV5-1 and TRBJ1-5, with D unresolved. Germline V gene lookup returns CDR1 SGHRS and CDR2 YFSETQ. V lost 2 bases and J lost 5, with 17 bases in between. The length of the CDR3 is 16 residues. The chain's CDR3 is CASSLEQSTFDQPQHF. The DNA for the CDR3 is TGCGCCAGCAGCTTAGAACAGAGTACCTTCGATCAGCCCCAGCATTTT. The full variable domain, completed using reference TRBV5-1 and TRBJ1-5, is KAGVTQTPRYLIKTRGQQVTLSCSPISGHRSVSWYQQTPGQGLQFLFEYFSETQRNKGNFPGRFSGRQFSNSRSEMNVSTLELGDSALYLCASSLEQSTFDQPQHFGDGTRLSIL.

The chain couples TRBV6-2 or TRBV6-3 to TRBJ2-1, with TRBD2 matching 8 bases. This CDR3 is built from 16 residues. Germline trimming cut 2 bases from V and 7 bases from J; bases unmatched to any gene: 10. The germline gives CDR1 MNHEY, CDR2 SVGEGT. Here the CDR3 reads CASSYGLAGTRNEQFF. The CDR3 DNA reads TGTGCCAGCAGTTACGGACTAGCCGGGACGCGGAATGAGCAGTTCTTC.

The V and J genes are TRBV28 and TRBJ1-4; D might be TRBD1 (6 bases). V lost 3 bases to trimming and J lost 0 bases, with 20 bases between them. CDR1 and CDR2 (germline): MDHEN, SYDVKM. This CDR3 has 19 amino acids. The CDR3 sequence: CASSFPSRTDSTTNEKLFF. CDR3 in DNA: TGTGCCAGCAGTTTCCCCTCCCGGACAGACTCTACAACTAATGAAAAACTGTTTTTT. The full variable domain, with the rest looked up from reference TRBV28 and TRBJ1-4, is DVKVTQSSRYLVKRTGEKVFLECVQDMDHENMFWYRQDPGLGLRLIYFSYDVKMKEKGDIPEGYSVSREKKERFSLILESASTNQTSMYLCASSFPSRTDSTTNEKLFFGSGTQLSVL.

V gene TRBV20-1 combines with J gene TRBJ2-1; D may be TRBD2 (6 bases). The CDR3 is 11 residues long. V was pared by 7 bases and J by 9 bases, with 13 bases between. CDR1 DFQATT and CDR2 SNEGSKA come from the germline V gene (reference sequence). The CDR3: CSVSAGLEQFF. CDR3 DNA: TGCAGTGTGTCAGCGGGTCTTGAGCAGTTCTTC.

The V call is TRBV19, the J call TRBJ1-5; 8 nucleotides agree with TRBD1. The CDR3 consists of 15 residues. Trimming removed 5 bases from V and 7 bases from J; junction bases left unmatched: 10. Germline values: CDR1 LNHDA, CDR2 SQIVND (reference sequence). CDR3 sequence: CASSWNRGGDQPQHF. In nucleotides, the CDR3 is TGTGCCAGTAGTTGGAACAGGGGGGGGGACCAGCCCCAGCATTTT.

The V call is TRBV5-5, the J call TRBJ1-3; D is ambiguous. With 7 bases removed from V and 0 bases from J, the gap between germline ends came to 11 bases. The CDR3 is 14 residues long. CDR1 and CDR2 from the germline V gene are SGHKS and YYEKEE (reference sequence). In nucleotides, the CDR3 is TGTGCCAGCCAGCGCTCTGGCTCTGGAAACACCATATATTTT. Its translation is CASQRSGSGNTIYF.

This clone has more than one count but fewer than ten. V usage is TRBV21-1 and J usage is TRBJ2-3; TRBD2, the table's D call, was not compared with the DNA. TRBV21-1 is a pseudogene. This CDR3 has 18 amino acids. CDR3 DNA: TGTGCCAGCAGCAAGGCCTCGTGGGCTAGCAGATTCACAGATACGCAGTATTTT. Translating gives CASSKASWASRFTDTQYF.

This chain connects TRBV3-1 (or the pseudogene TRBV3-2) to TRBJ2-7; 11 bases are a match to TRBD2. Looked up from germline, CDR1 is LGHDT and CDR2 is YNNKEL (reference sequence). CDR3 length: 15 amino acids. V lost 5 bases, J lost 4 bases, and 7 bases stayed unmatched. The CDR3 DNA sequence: TGTGCCAGCAGCACCACGACTAGCGGGAATTACGAGCAGTACTTC. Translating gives CASSTTTSGNYEQYF.

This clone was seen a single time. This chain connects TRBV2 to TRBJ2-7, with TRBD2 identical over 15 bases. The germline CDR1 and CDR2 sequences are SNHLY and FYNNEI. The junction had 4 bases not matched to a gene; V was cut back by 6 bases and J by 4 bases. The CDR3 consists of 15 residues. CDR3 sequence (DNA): TGTGCCAGCAGGGGGGGACTAGCGGGAGGTTACGAGCAGTACTTC. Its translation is CASRGGLAGGYEQYF.

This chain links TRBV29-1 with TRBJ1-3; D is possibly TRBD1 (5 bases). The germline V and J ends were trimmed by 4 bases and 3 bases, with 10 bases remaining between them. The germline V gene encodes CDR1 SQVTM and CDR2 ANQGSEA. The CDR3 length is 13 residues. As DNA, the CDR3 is TGCAGCGTTGGCCAGGGTTATGGAAACACCATATATTTT. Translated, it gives CSVGQGYGNTIYF.

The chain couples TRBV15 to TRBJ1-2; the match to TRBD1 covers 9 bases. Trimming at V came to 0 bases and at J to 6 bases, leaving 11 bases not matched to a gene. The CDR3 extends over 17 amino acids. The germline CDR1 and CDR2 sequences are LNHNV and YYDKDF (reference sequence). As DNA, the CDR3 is TGTGCCACCAGCAGAGATCCCGTCTTCGACAGGGGGGATGGCTACACCTTC. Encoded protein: CATSRDPVFDRGDGYTF. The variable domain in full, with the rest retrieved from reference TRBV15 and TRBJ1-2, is DAMVIQNPRYQVTQFGKPVTLSCSQTLNHNVMYWYQQKSSQAPKLLFHYYDKDFNNEADTPDNFQSRRPNTSFCFLDIRSPGLGDTAMYLCATSRDPVFDRGDGYTFGSGTRLTVV.

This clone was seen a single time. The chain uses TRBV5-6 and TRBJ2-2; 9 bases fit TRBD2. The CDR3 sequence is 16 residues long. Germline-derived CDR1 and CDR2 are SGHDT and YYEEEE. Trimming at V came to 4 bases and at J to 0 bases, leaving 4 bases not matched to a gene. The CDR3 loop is CASSHTSGSNTGELFF. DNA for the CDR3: TGTGCCAGCAGCCACACTAGCGGGTCGAACACCGGGGAGCTGTTTTTT.

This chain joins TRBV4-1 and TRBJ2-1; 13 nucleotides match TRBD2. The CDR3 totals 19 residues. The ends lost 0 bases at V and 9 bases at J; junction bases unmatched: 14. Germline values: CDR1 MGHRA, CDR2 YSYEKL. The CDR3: CASSQDLETSGRAFSEQFF. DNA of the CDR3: TGCGCCAGCAGCCAAGATCTTGAAACTAGCGGGAGGGCCTTTAGTGAGCAGTTCTTC.

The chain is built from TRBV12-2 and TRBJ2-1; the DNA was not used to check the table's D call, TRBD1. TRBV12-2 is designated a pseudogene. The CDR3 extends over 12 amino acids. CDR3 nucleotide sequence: TGTGCAAGTCGCCCCGGGTCAGGGTGGCAGTTCTTC. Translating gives CASRPGSGWQFF.

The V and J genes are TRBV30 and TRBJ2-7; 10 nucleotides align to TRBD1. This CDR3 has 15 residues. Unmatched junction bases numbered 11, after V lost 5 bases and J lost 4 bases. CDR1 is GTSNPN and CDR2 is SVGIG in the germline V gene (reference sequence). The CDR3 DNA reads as TGTGCCTGGGACAGAGGGACAGGGGTTTTGTACGAGCAGTACTTC. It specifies CAWDRGTGVLYEQYF.

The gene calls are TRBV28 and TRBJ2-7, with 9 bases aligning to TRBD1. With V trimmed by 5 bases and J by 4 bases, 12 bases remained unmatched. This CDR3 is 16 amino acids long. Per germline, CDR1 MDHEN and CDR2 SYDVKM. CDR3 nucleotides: TGTGCCAGCAGTCCCTTGGGACAGGGAGGATCATACGAGCAGTACTTC. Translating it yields CASSPLGQGGSYEQYF.

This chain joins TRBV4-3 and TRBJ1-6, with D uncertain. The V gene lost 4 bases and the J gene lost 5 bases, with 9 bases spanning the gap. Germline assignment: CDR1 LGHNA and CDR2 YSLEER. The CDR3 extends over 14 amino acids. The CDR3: CASSLTANNSPLHF. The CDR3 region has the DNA TGCGCCAGCAGCCTAACAGCCAATAATTCACCCCTCCACTTT.

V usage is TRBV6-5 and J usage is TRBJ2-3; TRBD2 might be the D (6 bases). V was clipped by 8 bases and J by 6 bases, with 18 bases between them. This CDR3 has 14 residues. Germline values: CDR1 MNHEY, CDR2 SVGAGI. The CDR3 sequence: CASGSGRLRDTQYF. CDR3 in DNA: TGTGCCAGCGGTTCGGGGAGGTTGAGGGATACGCAGTATTTT.

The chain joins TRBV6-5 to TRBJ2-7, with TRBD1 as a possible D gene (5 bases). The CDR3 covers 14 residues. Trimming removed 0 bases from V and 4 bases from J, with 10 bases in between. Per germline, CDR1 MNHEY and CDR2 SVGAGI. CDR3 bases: TGTGCCAGCAGTTACTCGTCAGGGTTTTACGAGCAGTACTTC. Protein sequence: CASSYSSGFYEQYF.

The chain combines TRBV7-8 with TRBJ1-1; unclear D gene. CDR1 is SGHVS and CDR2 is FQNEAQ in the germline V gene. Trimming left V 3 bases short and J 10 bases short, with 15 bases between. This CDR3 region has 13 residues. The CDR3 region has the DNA TGTGCCAGCAGCTTCCAGGACTCCCCCCGAGCTTTCTTT. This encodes CASSFQDSPRAFF.

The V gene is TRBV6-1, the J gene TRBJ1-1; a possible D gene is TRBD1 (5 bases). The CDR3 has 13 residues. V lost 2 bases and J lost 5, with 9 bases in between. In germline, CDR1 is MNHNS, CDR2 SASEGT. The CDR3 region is CASSEWGRTEAFF. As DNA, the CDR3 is TGTGCCAGCAGTGAATGGGGCAGGACTGAAGCTTTCTTT.

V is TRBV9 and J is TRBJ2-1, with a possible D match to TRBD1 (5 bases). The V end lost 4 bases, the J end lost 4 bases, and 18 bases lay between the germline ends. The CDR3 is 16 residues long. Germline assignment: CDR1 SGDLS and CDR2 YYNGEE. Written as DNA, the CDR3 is TGTGCCAGCAGCTTTGACAGCTGGAAGGGTTACAATGAGCAGTTCTTC. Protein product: CASSFDSWKGYNEQFF.

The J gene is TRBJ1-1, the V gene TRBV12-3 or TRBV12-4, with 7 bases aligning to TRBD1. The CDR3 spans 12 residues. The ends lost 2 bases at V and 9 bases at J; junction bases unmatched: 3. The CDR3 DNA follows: TGTGCCAGCAGTTTAATGGGACAGCAAGCTTTCTTT. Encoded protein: CASSLMGQQAFF.

The chain's CDR3 is CASSPASGRTKNIQYF. CDR3 in DNA: TGTGCCAGCTCACCCGCGAGTGGTCGAACCAAAAACATTCAGTACTTC. This chain links TRBV18 with TRBJ2-4; D gene unclear. The CDR3 length is 16 residues. Germline CDR1 and CDR2: KGHSH and LQKENI. Trimming took off 3 bases at V and 2 bases at J, with 14 bases between the two ends.

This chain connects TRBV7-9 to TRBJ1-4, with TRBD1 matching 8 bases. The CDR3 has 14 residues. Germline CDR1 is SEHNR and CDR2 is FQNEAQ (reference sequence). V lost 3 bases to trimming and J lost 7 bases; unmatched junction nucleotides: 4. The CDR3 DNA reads TGTGCCAGCAGCTTTGGACAGGGAGGTGAAAAACTGTTTTTT. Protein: CASSFGQGGEKLFF. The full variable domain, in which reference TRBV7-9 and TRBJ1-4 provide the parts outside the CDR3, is DTGVSQNPRHKITKRGQNVTFRCDPISEHNRLYWYRQTLGQGPEFLTYFQNEAQLEKSRLLSDRFSAERPKGSFSTLEIQRTEQGDSAMYLCASSFGQGGEKLFFGSGTQLSVL.

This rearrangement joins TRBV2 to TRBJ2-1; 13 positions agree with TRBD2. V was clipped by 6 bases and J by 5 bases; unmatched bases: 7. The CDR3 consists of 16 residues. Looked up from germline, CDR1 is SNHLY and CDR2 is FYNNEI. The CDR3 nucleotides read TGTGCCAGCAGCGGGACCGGGACTAGCGGGAACAATGAGCAGTTCTTC. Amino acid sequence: CASSGTGTSGNNEQFF. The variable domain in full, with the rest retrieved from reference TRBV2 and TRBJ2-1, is EPEVTQTPSHQVTQMGQEVILRCVPISNHLYFYWYRQILGQKVEFLVSFYNNEISEKSEIFDDQFSVERPDGSNFTLKIRSTKLEDSAMYFCASSGTGTSGNNEQFFGPGTRLTVL.

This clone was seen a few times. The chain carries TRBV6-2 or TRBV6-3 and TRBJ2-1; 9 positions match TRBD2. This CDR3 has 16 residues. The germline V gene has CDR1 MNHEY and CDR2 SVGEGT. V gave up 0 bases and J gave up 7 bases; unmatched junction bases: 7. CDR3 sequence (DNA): TGTGCCAGCAGTTACTCGACTAGCGGTAACCCAAATGAGCAGTTCTTC. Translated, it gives CASSYSTSGNPNEQFF.

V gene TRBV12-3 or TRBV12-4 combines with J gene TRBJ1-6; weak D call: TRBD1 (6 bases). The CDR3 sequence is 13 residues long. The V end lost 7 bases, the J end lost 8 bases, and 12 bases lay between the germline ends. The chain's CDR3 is CASNRVPDSPLHF. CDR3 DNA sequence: TGTGCCAGCAACAGGGTTCCGGATTCACCCCTCCACTTT.

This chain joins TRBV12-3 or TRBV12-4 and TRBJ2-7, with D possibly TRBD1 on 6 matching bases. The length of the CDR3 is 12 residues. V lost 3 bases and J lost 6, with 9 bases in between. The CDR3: CASSFNRAEQYF. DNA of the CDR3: TGTGCCAGCAGTTTTAACAGGGCCGAGCAGTACTTC.